The 25 T cell receptor beta chains in this list originate from one sample, sequenced in a study of T cell responses to AZD1222 COVID-19 vaccine. This table comes from immunoSEQ multiplex PCR, and its TCRdb copy is limited to in-frame clones, with some not included. Found here are about 120,000 clones, around 92% of them singletons; the top ten hold 0.9% to 1.2%. This specimen consisted of peripheral blood, obtained on day 0 of AZD1222 vaccination. The origin of the receptors is an adult in good health.

Here the CDR3 reads CASSPAGETQYF. CDR3 sequence (DNA): TGCGCCAGCAGCCCCGCGGGAGAGACCCAGTACTTC. This chain joins TRBV5-1 and TRBJ2-5; a possible D gene is TRBD2 (5 bases). This CDR3 spans 12 amino acids. Trimming left V 4 bases short and J 4 bases short, with 8 bases between. Germline lookup yields CDR1 SGHRS and CDR2 YFSETQ.

The chain joins TRBV4-1 to TRBJ2-2, with D possibly TRBD2 on 5 matching bases. CDR1 and CDR2 (germline): MGHRA, YSYEKL. The V end was cut by 4 bases, the J end by 0 bases, with 12 bases between. The CDR3 contains 16 residues. Here the CDR3 reads CASSPAGQTNTGELFF. CDR3 in DNA: TGCGCCAGCAGCCCTGCGGGCCAGACGAACACCGGGGAGCTGTTTTTT.

The genes are TRBV29-1 and TRBJ2-7; D possibly corresponds to TRBD2 (5 bases). The CDR3 spans 12 residues. V was cut by 4 bases and J by 6 bases, with 13 bases left in between. CDR1 and CDR2 (germline): SQVTM, ANQGSEA. The CDR3 DNA is TGCAGCGTTGGACCGGGGTCGGTCGAGCAGTACTTC. Translated, it gives CSVGPGSVEQYF.

This sequence joins TRBV9 and TRBJ2-3; tentative D call: TRBD1 (5 bases). This CDR3 is built from 14 residues. Germline V gene sequence: CDR1 SGDLS, CDR2 YYNGEE. Trimming pared 3 bases from V and 6 bases from J, leaving 14 bases between. DNA for the CDR3: TGTGCCAGCAGCGCTACCCTGGGGCCTGATACGCAGTATTTT. This codes for CASSATLGPDTQYF.

The chain is built from TRBV2 and TRBJ1-5; TRBD1 aligns across 7 bases. The ends lost 8 bases at V and 5 bases at J; junction bases unmatched: 6. CDR1 is SNHLY, CDR2 FYNNEI, per germline. CDR3 length equals 13 residues. The DNA of the CDR3 is TGTGCCAGCGACGTCAGGGGGTATCAGCCCCAGCATTTT. Its protein is CASDVRGYQPQHF.

Here the CDR3 reads CASSLPQITNEKLFF. As DNA, the CDR3 is TGTGCCAGCAGTTTACCCCAGATAACTAATGAAAAACTGTTTTTT. The rearrangement joins TRBV28 to TRBJ1-4, with unresolved D. This CDR3 region has 15 residues. Germline loops: CDR1 MDHEN, CDR2 SYDVKM. Trimming left V 2 bases short and J 1 base short, with 8 bases between.

The chain employs TRBV7-9 and TRBJ1-2; maybe TRBD1 (6 bases). Trimming took 1 base from V and 4 from J, leaving 13 bases between them. CDR3 length equals 15 residues. Germline assignment: CDR1 SEHNR and CDR2 FQNEAQ (reference sequence). The CDR3 loop reads CASSLGDTMSYGYTF. The DNA for the CDR3 is TGTGCCAGCAGCTTAGGGGACACCATGAGCTATGGCTACACCTTC.

In nucleotides, the CDR3 is TGTGCCAGCAGTTACTCCCCAGTGGCGAACACTGAAGCTTTCTTT. Encoded protein: CASSYSPVANTEAFF. The chain combines TRBV6-6 with TRBJ1-1; D is undetermined. The CDR3 is 15 residues long. Looked up from germline, CDR1 is MNHNY and CDR2 is SVGAGI (reference sequence). With 0 bases removed from V and 1 base from J, the gap between germline ends came to 9 bases.

This clone was counted a single time. The rearrangement joins TRBV5-1 to TRBJ1-6, with D tentatively TRBD1 (5 bases). Trimming pared 4 bases from V and 10 bases from J, leaving 27 bases between. Germline V gene data show CDR1 as SGHRS and CDR2 as YFSETQ. CDR3 length equals 18 residues. The CDR3 DNA is TGCGCCAGCAGCACGAACACGGATCAGGGATGGGGTGGATCACCCCTCCACTTT. Encoded protein: CASSTNTDQGWGGSPLHF.

The chain is built from TRBV12-3 or TRBV12-4 and TRBJ1-1, with D perhaps TRBD1 (6 bases). Trimming cost V 5 bases and J 3 bases, with 10 bases left between them. The CDR3 extends over 13 amino acids. The CDR3 reads CASSMDRYTEAFF. DNA of the CDR3: TGTGCCAGCAGTATGGACAGATACACTGAAGCTTTCTTT.

This chain uses TRBV19 with TRBJ2-1; 7 nucleotides line up with TRBD2. Germline CDR1 is LNHDA and CDR2 is SQIVND (reference sequence). This CDR3 spans 15 amino acids. Trimming took 1 base from V and 8 from J; bases not matched to a gene: 8. This CDR3 is CASSIGASRGDEQFF. CDR3 coding DNA: TGTGCCAGTAGTATAGGGGCGTCCCGGGGGGATGAGCAGTTCTTC.

The chain combines TRBV23-1 with TRBJ1-6; maybe TRBD1 (5 bases). TRBV23-1 is an open reading frame whose function is uncertain. The V gene lost 0 bases and the J gene lost 5 bases, with 14 bases spanning the gap. The CDR3 length is 17 residues. The CDR3 DNA sequence: TGCGCCAGCAGTCAATCGTCAGGGCCTAAGAATAATTCACCCCTCCACTTT. Encoded protein: CASSQSSGPKNNSPLHF.

The CDR3 loop reads CASSELQGYTEAFF. CDR3 sequence (DNA): TGTGCCAGCAGCGAATTACAGGGGTACACTGAAGCTTTCTTT. The chain combines TRBV9 with TRBJ1-1, with 7 bases aligning to TRBD1. The CDR3 totals 14 residues. The V and J ends lost 3 bases and 3 bases, in that order; junction bases with no gene match: 5. Germline CDR1 reads SGDLS; CDR2 reads YYNGEE.

The chain couples TRBV10-3 to TRBJ2-2; 7 nucleotides agree with TRBD1. Germline V gives CDR1 ENHRY, CDR2 SYGVKD. Unmatched junction bases numbered 7, after V lost 3 bases and J lost 3 bases. CDR3 length: 16 amino acids. Here the CDR3 DNA reads TGTGCCATCAGTGATTACAGGGGCCGGGACACCGGGGAGCTGTTTTTT. Its translation is CAISDYRGRDTGELFF.

V and J are TRBV3-1 (or the pseudogene TRBV3-2) and TRBJ2-1, with D possibly matching TRBD1 (6 bases). Germline lookup yields CDR1 LGHDT and CDR2 YNNKEL (reference sequence). This CDR3 is built from 13 residues. V was trimmed by 6 bases and J by 12 bases, leaving 18 bases between them. This CDR3 reads CASSPQGPGWQFF. The CDR3 region has the DNA TGTGCCAGCAGTCCACAGGGTCCGGGCTGGCAGTTCTTC.

The chain is built from TRBV28 and TRBJ1-6; TRBD1 aligns across 8 bases. CDR1 is MDHEN, CDR2 SYDVKM, per germline. V was pared by 4 bases and J by 10 bases, with 6 bases of the junction left unmatched. This CDR3 is 14 amino acids long. The CDR3 sequence is CASSSGQGESPLHF. CDR3 bases: TGTGCCAGCAGTTCCGGACAGGGAGAGTCACCCCTCCACTTT.

The gene calls are TRBV11-2 and TRBJ2-1; perhaps TRBD1 as D (6 bases). The CDR3 length is 17 residues. V was pared by 3 bases and J by 4 bases, with 19 bases between. The germline V gene encodes CDR1 SGHAT and CDR2 FQNNGV. CDR3 DNA sequence: TGTGCCAGCAGCTTGCTGTGGGACACCAAACAATACAATGAGCAGTTCTTC. As protein: CASSLLWDTKQYNEQFF.

The gene calls are TRBV7-2 and TRBJ2-7, with unresolved D. The CDR3 consists of 11 residues. In germline, CDR1 is SGHTA, CDR2 FQGNSA. V shed 3 bases and J shed 4 bases, with 4 bases lying between them. CDR3 sequence reads: CASSFWYEQYF. CDR3 DNA sequence: TGTGCCAGCAGCTTTTGGTACGAGCAGTACTTC.

The chain has TRBV5-1 and TRBJ2-6; D not certain. V was clipped by 4 bases and J by 0 bases, with 17 bases between them. This CDR3 has 18 residues. Germline V lookup: CDR1 SGHRS, CDR2 YFSETQ. The CDR3 region is CASSVDASADSGANVLTF. The CDR3, as DNA: TGCGCCAGCAGCGTGGACGCCTCAGCCGACTCTGGGGCCAACGTCCTGACTTTC. The variable domain in full, with the rest retrieved from reference TRBV5-1 and TRBJ2-6, is KAGVTQTPRYLIKTRGQQVTLSCSPISGHRSVSWYQQTPGQGLQFLFEYFSETQRNKGNFPGRFSGRQFSNSRSEMNVSTLELGDSALYLCASSVDASADSGANVLTFGAGSRLTVL.

The chain uses TRBV4-2 and TRBJ1-2, with D maybe TRBD1 (6 bases). This CDR3 has 14 residues. Trimming took off 3 bases at V and 8 bases at J, with 16 bases between the two ends. Looked up from germline, CDR1 is LGHNA and CDR2 is YNFKEQ. CDR3 bases: TGTGCCAGCAGCCAGGACTCGGGGGCGAGAGGCTACACCTTC. It is translated as CASSQDSGARGYTF.

The chain carries TRBV3-1 (or the pseudogene TRBV3-2) and TRBJ1-1, with unresolved D. CDR3 length equals 15 residues. Between the trimmed V and J ends, which lost 4 bases and 5 bases, there was a span of 17 bases. CDR1 LGHDT and CDR2 YNNKEL come from the germline V gene (reference sequence). CDR3 in amino acids: CASSPTPGVWTEAFF. CDR3 in DNA: TGTGCCAGCAGCCCTACCCCCGGGGTTTGGACTGAAGCTTTCTTT.

The J gene is TRBJ2-7, the V gene TRBV10-3; 9 bases line up with TRBD1. This CDR3 is built from 16 residues. The germline CDR1 and CDR2 sequences are ENHRY and SYGVKD. J lost 6 bases, V lost 6 bases, and 15 bases had no gene match. CDR3: CAIRGVEGQGSGEQYF. As DNA, the CDR3 is TGTGCCATCAGAGGGGTCGAGGGACAGGGAAGCGGCGAGCAGTACTTC.

The chain combines TRBV19 with TRBJ2-7; the D gene is possibly TRBD1 (7 bases). V lost 5 bases, J lost 3 bases, and 11 bases lay in between. Per germline, CDR1 LNHDA and CDR2 SQIVND (reference sequence). The CDR3 sequence is 13 residues long. The CDR3 region has the DNA TGTGCCAGTAGTGAGCAGGGGGGCTACGAGCAGTACTTC. Translation gives CASSEQGGYEQYF.

The chain uses TRBV5-6 and TRBJ2-1; 9 bases align to TRBD1. The CDR3 spans 15 residues. Germline values: CDR1 SGHDT, CDR2 YYEEEE. The ends lost 5 bases at V and 1 base at J; junction bases unmatched: 4. The CDR3: CASRTGTGSYNEQFF. The CDR3 nucleotides read TGTGCCAGCAGAACCGGGACAGGGTCCTACAATGAGCAGTTCTTC.

The chain couples TRBV6-6 to TRBJ2-2, with TRBD1 identical over 9 bases. V lost 2 bases to trimming and J lost 7 bases; unmatched junction nucleotides: 5. The CDR3 runs to 15 residues. Germline lookup yields CDR1 MNHNY and CDR2 SVGAGI (reference sequence). The CDR3 loop reads CASSYTQGAGGELFF. The CDR3 nucleotides are TGTGCCAGCAGTTACACACAGGGGGCAGGCGGGGAGCTGTTTTTT.